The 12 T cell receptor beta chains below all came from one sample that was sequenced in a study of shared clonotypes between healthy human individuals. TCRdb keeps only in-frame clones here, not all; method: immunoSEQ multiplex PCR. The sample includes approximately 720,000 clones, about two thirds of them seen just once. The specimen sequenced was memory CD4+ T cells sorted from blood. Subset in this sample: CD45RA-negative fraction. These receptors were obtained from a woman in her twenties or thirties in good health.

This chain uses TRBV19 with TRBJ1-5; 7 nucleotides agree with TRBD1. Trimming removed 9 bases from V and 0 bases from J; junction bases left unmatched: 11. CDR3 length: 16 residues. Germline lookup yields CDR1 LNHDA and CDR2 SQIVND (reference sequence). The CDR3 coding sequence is TGTGCCAGCGAAATCAGGGGGTTGTATAGCAATCAGCCCCAGCATTTT. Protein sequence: CASEIRGLYSNQPQHF.

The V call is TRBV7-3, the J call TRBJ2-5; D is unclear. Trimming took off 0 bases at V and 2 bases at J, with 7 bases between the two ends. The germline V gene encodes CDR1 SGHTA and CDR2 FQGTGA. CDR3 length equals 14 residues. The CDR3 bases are TGTGCCAGCAGCTTAACATCGTGGCAAGAGACCCAGTACTTC. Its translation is CASSLTSWQETQYF.

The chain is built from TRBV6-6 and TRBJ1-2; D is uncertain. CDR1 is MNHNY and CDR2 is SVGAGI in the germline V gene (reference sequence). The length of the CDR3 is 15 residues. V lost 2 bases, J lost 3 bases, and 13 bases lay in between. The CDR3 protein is CASSYADGGDYGYTF. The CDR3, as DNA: TGTGCCAGCAGTTACGCTGACGGCGGAGACTATGGCTACACCTTC.

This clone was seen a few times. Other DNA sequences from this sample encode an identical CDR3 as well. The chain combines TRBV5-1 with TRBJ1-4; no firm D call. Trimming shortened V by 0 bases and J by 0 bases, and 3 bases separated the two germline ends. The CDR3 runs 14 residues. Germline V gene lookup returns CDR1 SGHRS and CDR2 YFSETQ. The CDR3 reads CASSLVATNEKLFF. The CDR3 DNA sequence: TGCGCCAGCAGCTTGGTTGCAACTAATGAAAAACTGTTTTTT.

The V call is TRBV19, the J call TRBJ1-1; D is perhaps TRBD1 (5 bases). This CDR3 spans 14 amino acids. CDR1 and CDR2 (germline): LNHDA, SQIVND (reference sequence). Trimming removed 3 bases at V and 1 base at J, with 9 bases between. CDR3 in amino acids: CASSIRVGNTEAFF. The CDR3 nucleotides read TGTGCCAGTAGTATCAGGGTGGGGAACACTGAAGCTTTCTTT.

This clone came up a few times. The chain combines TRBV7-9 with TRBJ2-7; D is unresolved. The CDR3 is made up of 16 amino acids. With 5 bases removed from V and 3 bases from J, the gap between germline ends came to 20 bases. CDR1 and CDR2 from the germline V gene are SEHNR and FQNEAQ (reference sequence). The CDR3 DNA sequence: TGTGCCAGCAGCCCCACTCGCGGCAGGCTTGACTACGAGCAGTACTTC. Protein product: CASSPTRGRLDYEQYF.

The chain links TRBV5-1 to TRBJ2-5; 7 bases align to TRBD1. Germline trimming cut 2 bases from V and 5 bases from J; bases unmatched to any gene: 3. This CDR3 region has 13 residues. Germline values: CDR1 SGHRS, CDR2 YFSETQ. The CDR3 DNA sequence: TGCGCCAGCAGCTTAACAGGGGTGGAGACCCAGTACTTC. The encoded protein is CASSLTGVETQYF.

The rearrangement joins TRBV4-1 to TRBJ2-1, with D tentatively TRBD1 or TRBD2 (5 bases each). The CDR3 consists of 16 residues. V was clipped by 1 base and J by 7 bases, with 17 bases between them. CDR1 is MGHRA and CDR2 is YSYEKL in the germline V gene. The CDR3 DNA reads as TGCGCCAGCAGCCAAGGAGCCGGCCGGGACCAAAATGAGCAGTTCTTC. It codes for CASSQGAGRDQNEQFF.

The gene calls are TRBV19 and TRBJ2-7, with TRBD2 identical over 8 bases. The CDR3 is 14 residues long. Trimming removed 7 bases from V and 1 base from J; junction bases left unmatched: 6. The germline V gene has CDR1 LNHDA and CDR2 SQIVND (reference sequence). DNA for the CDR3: TGTGCCAGTACTATGACTAGCGCGTCCTACGAGCAGTACTTC. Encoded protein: CASTMTSASYEQYF.

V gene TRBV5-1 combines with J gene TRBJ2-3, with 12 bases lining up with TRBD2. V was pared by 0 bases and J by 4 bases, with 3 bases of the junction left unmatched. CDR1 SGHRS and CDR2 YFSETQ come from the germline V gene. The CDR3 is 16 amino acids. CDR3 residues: CASSLALAGGSDTQYF. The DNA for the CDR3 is TGCGCCAGCAGCTTGGCACTAGCGGGAGGATCAGATACGCAGTATTTT.

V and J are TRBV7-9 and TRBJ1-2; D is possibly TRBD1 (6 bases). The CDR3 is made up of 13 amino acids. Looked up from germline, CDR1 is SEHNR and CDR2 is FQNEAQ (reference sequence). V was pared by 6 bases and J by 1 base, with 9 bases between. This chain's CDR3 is CASSLQGNYGYTF. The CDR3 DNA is TGTGCCAGCAGTTTACAGGGTAACTATGGCTACACCTTC. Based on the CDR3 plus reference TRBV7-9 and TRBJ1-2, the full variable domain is DTGVSQNPRHKITKRGQNVTFRCDPISEHNRLYWYRQTLGQGPEFLTYFQNEAQLEKSRLLSDRFSAERPKGSFSTLEIQRTEQGDSAMYLCASSLQGNYGYTFGSGTRLTVV.

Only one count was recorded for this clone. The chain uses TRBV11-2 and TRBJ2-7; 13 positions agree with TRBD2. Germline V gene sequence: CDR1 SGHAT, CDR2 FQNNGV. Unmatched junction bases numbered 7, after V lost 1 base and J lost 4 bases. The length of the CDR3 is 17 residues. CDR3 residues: CASSLGGLAGFLYEQYF. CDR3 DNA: TGTGCCAGCAGCTTAGGGGGACTAGCGGGATTCCTATACGAGCAGTACTTC.